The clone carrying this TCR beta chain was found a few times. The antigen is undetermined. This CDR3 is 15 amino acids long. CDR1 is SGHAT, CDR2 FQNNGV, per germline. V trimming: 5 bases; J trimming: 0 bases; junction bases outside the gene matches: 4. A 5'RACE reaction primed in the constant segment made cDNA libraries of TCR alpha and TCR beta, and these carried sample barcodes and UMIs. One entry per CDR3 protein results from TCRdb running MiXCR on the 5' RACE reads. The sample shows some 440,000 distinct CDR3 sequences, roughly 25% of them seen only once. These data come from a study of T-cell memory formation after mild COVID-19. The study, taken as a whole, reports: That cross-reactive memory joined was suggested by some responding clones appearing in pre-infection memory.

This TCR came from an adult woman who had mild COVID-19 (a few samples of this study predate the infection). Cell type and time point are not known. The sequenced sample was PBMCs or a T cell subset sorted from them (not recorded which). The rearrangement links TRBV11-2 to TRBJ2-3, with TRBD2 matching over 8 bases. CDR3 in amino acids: CASSTSGSSTDTQYF. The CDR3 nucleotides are TGTGCCAGCAGCACTAGCGGATCTAGCACAGATACGCAGTATTTT. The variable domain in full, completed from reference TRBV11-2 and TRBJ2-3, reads EAGVAQSPRYKIIEKRQSVAFWCNPISGHATLYWYQQILGQGPKLLIQFQNNGVVDDSQLPKDRFSAERLKGVDSTLKIQPAKLEDSAVYLCASSTSGSSTDTQYFGPGTRLTVL.